Below, 20 T cell receptor beta chains from the same sample are listed, as sequenced in a study of graft-versus-host responses after intestinal transplantation. Which antigens these TCRs recognize remains unknown. Sequenced by immunoSEQ multiplex PCR; TCRdb stores in-frame clones only, minus some. There are under 140,000 clones in the sample; roughly 93% occur only once, and 0.5% to 0.6% lies in the top ten. The sample was unstimulated CD8+ T cells sorted from spleen or lymph node cells, taken before intestinal transplant. These receptors originate from a human donor who received an intestinal transplant.

CDR3 in amino acids: CASSGVGAQNTEAFF. For the CDR3, the DNA is TGCGCCAGCAGTGGTGTGGGGGCGCAGAACACTGAAGCTTTCTTT. The rearrangement uses TRBV10-2 and TRBJ1-1; D possibly corresponds to TRBD1 (6 bases). V was shortened by 4 bases and J by 1 base, with 13 bases between the two germline ends. This CDR3 is built from 15 residues. The germline CDR1 and CDR2 sequences are WSHSY and SAAADI.

The chain joins TRBV7-3 to TRBJ2-1; TRBD1 might be the D (5 bases). V gave up 3 bases and J gave up 0 bases, with 9 bases separating them. The CDR3 sequence is 15 residues long. Looked up from germline, CDR1 is SGHTA and CDR2 is FQGTGA. CDR3 sequence: CASSFDSSSYNEQFF. The DNA of the CDR3 is TGTGCCAGCAGCTTCGACAGTTCCTCCTACAATGAGCAGTTCTTC.

J is TRBJ1-4 and V is TRBV5-8; the D is unclear. Between the trimmed V and J ends, which lost 4 bases and 0 bases, there was a span of 13 bases. The germline V gene encodes CDR1 SGHTS and CDR2 YDEGEE. The CDR3 is 16 residues long. The CDR3 coding sequence is TGTGCCAGCAGCCCCAGGACCGGTGCAACTAATGAAAAACTGTTTTTT. Translation: CASSPRTGATNEKLFF. The full variable domain, in which reference TRBV5-8 and TRBJ1-4 provide the parts outside the CDR3, is EAGVTQSPTHLIKTRGQQATLRCSPISGHTSVYWYQQALGLGLQFLLWYDEGEERNRGNFPPRFSGRQFPNYSSELNVNALELEDSALYLCASSPRTGATNEKLFFGSGTQLSVL.

The chain uses TRBV10-3 and TRBJ2-1, with D tentatively TRBD2 (5 bases). CDR1 ENHRY and CDR2 SYGVKD come from the germline V gene. Between the trimmed V and J ends, which lost 0 bases and 2 bases, there was a span of 32 bases. The length of the CDR3 is 23 residues. This chain's CDR3 is CAISESSSLGRFLSVITYNEQFF. The CDR3 nucleotides are TGTGCCATCAGTGAGTCGAGCTCTCTAGGGAGATTCCTTTCCGTCATTACCTACAATGAGCAGTTCTTC.

The rearrangement links TRBV7-2 to TRBJ2-1, with TRBD2 identical over 14 bases. J lost 6 bases, V lost 3 bases, and 10 bases had no gene match. The CDR3 spans 18 residues. CDR1 is SGHTA, CDR2 FQGNSA, per germline. CDR3 amino acids: CASSFDGLAGGGGNEQFF. In DNA, the CDR3 is TGTGCCAGCAGCTTCGATGGACTAGCGGGAGGTGGGGGCAATGAGCAGTTCTTC.

This clone was found once. The V call is TRBV29-1, the J call TRBJ2-7; no clear D gene. The length of the CDR3 is 13 residues. The germline V and J ends were trimmed by 6 bases and 2 bases, with 14 bases remaining between them. The V gene's germline CDR1 is SQVTM and CDR2 ANQGSEA. CDR3 loop: CSVPVAGTYEQYF. The CDR3 coding sequence is TGCAGCGTACCGGTGGCCGGAACCTACGAGCAGTACTTC.

The chain combines TRBV12-5 with TRBJ2-2; D is ambiguous. Trimming took 7 bases from V and 2 from J, leaving 14 bases between them. CDR1 is LGHNT, CDR2 FRNRAP, per germline. This CDR3 region has 15 residues. CDR3 coding DNA: TGTGCTAGTGCCCTCCTCCTAGGAAACACCGGGGAGCTGTTTTTT. It encodes CASALLLGNTGELFF.

This rearrangement joins TRBV6-1 to TRBJ1-1; D may be TRBD1 (6 bases). The CDR3 length is 14 residues. Trimming removed 4 bases from V and 1 base from J, with 10 bases in between. Per the germline V gene, CDR1 is MNHNS and CDR2 is SASEGT. The CDR3 sequence: CASSVKGGNTEAFF. The CDR3 DNA sequence: TGTGCCAGCAGTGTCAAGGGGGGGAACACTGAAGCTTTCTTT.

The genes are TRBV10-2 and TRBJ2-7; unclear D gene. This CDR3 region has 16 residues. Germline V gene sequence: CDR1 WSHSY, CDR2 SAAADI. V lost 8 bases and J lost 5, with 25 bases in between. The CDR3 DNA sequence: TGCGCCAGCTCCATAAGGGAACGAATCCCTTTCCACGAGCAGTACTTC. Amino acid sequence: CASSIRERIPFHEQYF.

The chain uses TRBV10-2 and TRBJ1-5, with D possibly TRBD1 on 6 matching bases. Between the trimmed V and J ends, which lost 2 bases and 3 bases, there was a span of 17 bases. The V gene's germline CDR1 is WSHSY and CDR2 SAAADI. This CDR3 has 17 amino acids. Written as DNA, the CDR3 is TGCGCCAGCAGTGAGACGTGGCCGGGACAACCCAATCAGCCCCAGCATTTT. Translation: CASSETWPGQPNQPQHF.

This clone was recorded only once. The chain recombines TRBV6-5 with TRBJ2-7, with D tentatively TRBD1 or TRBD2 (6 bases each). V was cut by 7 bases and J by 3 bases, with 19 bases left in between. Germline CDR1 is MNHEY and CDR2 is SVGAGI. This CDR3 has 15 residues. DNA of the CDR3: TGTGCCAGCAAAGGGAGTGTCGGAGGGGGCTACGAGCAGTACTTC. Translation: CASKGSVGGGYEQYF.

This clone showed up just a few times. The J gene is TRBJ1-2, the V gene TRBV7-8; no clear D. The germline CDR1 and CDR2 sequences are SGHVS and FQNEAQ. The germline V and J ends were trimmed by 5 bases and 5 bases, with 12 bases remaining between them. CDR3 size: 13 residues. The DNA for the CDR3 is TGTGCCAGCAGCCACAGAACCGTTTATGGCTACACCTTC. Translation: CASSHRTVYGYTF.

The chain is built from TRBV15 and TRBJ2-2; the D gene could be TRBD1 or TRBD2 (5 bases each). The CDR3 totals 15 residues. Germline lookup yields CDR1 LNHNV and CDR2 YYDKDF (reference sequence). With 1 base removed from V and 4 bases from J, the gap between germline ends came to 10 bases. As DNA, the CDR3 is TGTGCCACCAGCAGAGGAGGGGTTGGCACCGGGGAGCTGTTTTTT. This codes for CATSRGGVGTGELFF.

The J gene is TRBJ2-4, the V gene TRBV5-8, with 7 bases lining up with TRBD2. This CDR3 region has 17 residues. Trimming at V came to 4 bases and at J to 6 bases, leaving 16 bases not matched to a gene. Germline values: CDR1 SGHTS, CDR2 YDEGEE. CDR3 DNA sequence: TGTGCCAGCAGCCAGTTATCGGTGGACCTAGCGGTAAACATTCAGTACTTC. The encoded protein is CASSQLSVDLAVNIQYF.

The chain combines TRBV4-1 with TRBJ2-1, with 7 nucleotides matching TRBD2. The CDR3 is 16 amino acids. Germline V gives CDR1 MGHRA, CDR2 YSYEKL. The V segment lost 5 bases and the J segment 5 bases; nucleotides outside the gene matches: 12. The CDR3 coding sequence is TGCGCCAGCAGCACTCTCTCGACTAGCCGGGACAATGAGCAGTTCTTC. It is translated as CASSTLSTSRDNEQFF.

The chain has TRBV4-1 and TRBJ2-5; 7 nucleotides line up with TRBD2. With V trimmed by 4 bases and J by 1 base, 6 bases remained unmatched. The CDR3 extends over 15 amino acids. Germline V gene sequence: CDR1 MGHRA, CDR2 YSYEKL. DNA of the CDR3: TGCGCCAGCAGCCGGGGCGGGAGCCCCCAAGAGACCCAGTACTTC. Translating gives CASSRGGSPQETQYF.

The V call is TRBV10-3, the J call TRBJ2-7, with D unresolved. Deletions cut 0 bases from V and 3 bases from J, with 6 bases between. Germline loops: CDR1 ENHRY, CDR2 SYGVKD. The CDR3 consists of 13 residues. The CDR3 coding sequence is TGTGCCATCAGTGAGTCAACGGTCTACGAGCAGTACTTC. As protein: CAISESTVYEQYF.

The chain employs TRBV5-6 and TRBJ2-7, with 9 positions matching TRBD1. The V gene's germline CDR1 is SGHDT and CDR2 YYEEEE. Unmatched junction bases numbered 11, after V lost 1 base and J lost 6 bases. This CDR3 has 16 amino acids. CDR3 in amino acids: CASSLNHGGQGFEQYF. The CDR3 region has the DNA TGTGCCAGCAGCTTGAACCATGGGGGACAGGGTTTCGAGCAGTACTTC.

This chain connects TRBV4-2 to TRBJ2-4; D unresolved. The germline V gene encodes CDR1 LGHNA and CDR2 YNFKEQ. V dropped 1 base and J dropped 8 bases, with 9 bases sitting between them. The CDR3 spans 13 residues. The CDR3 sequence: CASSQGNLHIQYF. As DNA, the CDR3 is TGTGCCAGCAGCCAAGGAAATCTTCACATTCAGTACTTC.

The table lists this clone with a count of one. V and J are TRBV25-1 and TRBJ1-4; D not resolved. The V end lost 1 base, the J end lost 5 bases, and 5 bases lay between the germline ends. CDR3 length: 13 residues. Germline V gene sequence: CDR1 MGHDK, CDR2 SYGVNS. The CDR3 region is CASSEWSNEKLFF. The CDR3 nucleotides read TGTGCCAGCAGTGAATGGTCGAATGAAAAACTGTTTTTT.